This T cell receptor (beta chain) was obtained from a study of somatic mutations in cytotoxic T cells in rheumatoid arthritis. Findings and caveats of the study: Expanded CD8+ clones had unknown antigen targets.

With respect to this clone: Its target is not known.

The CDR3 spans 15 residues. CDR1 is MGHRA and CDR2 is YSYEKL in the germline V gene. Profiling relied on immunoSEQ multiplex PCR, and the TCRdb table lists in-frame clones only, not all of them. The table lists several thousand clones, 75% to 85% of them singletons, with around 7% in the top ten. The sequence was collected from an adult with rheumatoid arthritis. The chain uses TRBV4-1 and TRBJ2-5; D gene uncertain. The closer fit of TRBJ2-7 to the DNA end suggests the J call may be wrong. The sample was CD8+ T cells sorted from blood. The DNA for the CDR3 is TGCGCCAGCAGCGCCCGACCGAGTGGTAACTACGAGCAGTACTTC. This translates into CASSARPSGNYEQYF.